This T cell receptor (beta chain) was sequenced for a study of T cells in Graves' hyperthyroidism and ophthalmopathy. This CDR3 contains 15 residues. V was shortened by 2 bases and J by 0 bases, with 9 bases between the two germline ends. Germline CDR1 and CDR2: SGHRS and YFSETQ. The sample holds a few counts of this clonotype. Its cognate antigen is unknown. Study-wide results and caveats: With a median lead of about six months before onset, the model predicted ophthalmopathy. Most thyroid-expanded clonotypes above 0.001 were also found in blood.

A NOSPECS grade of at least 4, a Clinical Activity Score of at least 3 and duration under 3 months were recorded in ophthalmopathy patients. Each diagnosis drew on symptoms, thyroxine, TRAb, thyroid ultrasound and orbital computed tomography findings. Amplification targeted TCR beta CDR3 regions from RNA transcripts. First-round RT-PCR targeting the TCR CDR3 was performed with the HTBI primer set. TCRdb re-analysed the multiplex PCR reads in MiXCR, keeping a single row per CDR3 protein. The data show over 500,000 distinct CDR3 sequences, 16% seen once. The specimen sequenced was blood. The chain uses TRBV5-1 and TRBJ1-3; D is unclear. The receptor comes from a woman aged 25 to 39 with Graves' ophthalmopathy. The chain's CDR3 is CASSFPGSSGNTIYF. The CDR3 coding sequence is TGCGCCAGCAGCTTTCCCGGGAGCTCTGGAAACACCATATATTTT.